This T cell receptor beta chain is drawn from a study of blood T cells in healthy people across ages (dated by TCRdb to 2014 to 2015). For context, the study as a whole: In model experiments, roughly one uniquely barcoded TCR beta cDNA molecule per two T cells was captured by template switching. Age-related changes in TCR beta repertoire diversity were measured in the study by deep sequencing normalized with unique cDNA molecular identifiers. Donors were grouped into four age groups: young (average approximately 15 years), middle-aged (approximately 41), aged (62) and long-lived (less than 85). To avoid experimental bias, donors of different ages were distributed randomly across sequencing lanes. The study analyzed two additional independent replicas of 1 million unique cDNA reads from the same blood draw for two donors, one aged 18 to 30 and one aged 80 or older.

Broader findings and caveats from the paper: Estimates of total diversity from one million sequenced T cells were regarded as lower bounds and underestimates. Conclusive comparison of naive and antigen-experienced compartments was prevented by the profiling of bulk unsorted PBMCs. Observed TCR beta diversity per million T cells fell roughly linearly with age, and a significant reduction was already apparent by age around 36. Compared with the aged group, the long-lived group had more naive CD4+ T cells, fewer expanded clones and increased TCR diversity, suggesting age selection. A strong correlation was found between observed TCR beta diversity and the percentage of naive T cells measured by flow cytometry. The CMV infection status of donors was not known, potentially confounding age-related changes in expanded clonotypes.

Donors were roughly 40 systemically healthy Caucasian individuals from Russia aged roughly 6 to 95 years. Roughly 11 milliliters of peripheral blood were drawn from each donor into EDTA-treated Vacutainer tubes. Ficoll-Paque density-gradient centrifugation was used to isolate PBMCs, with at least 7 million obtained per sample. Trizol reagent was used to extract total RNA from the PBMCs, yielding at least 5.5 micrograms per sample. For every donor, flow cytometry on a PBMC aliquot measured the percentage of naive CD45RAhigh/CD27high T cells. This clonotype was observed a single time. Its target antigen remains unknown. At one end, the junction sequence differs from germline, possibly due to a read error. The protocol used for the library was 5' RACE. Sequencing was performed on an Illumina HiSeq 2500. A second roughly 7 to 12 cycle PCR used a sample-barcoded 5' primer and a J-beta primer mix. A unique molecular identifier was introduced onto each TCR beta cDNA molecule by a template-switch 5' adaptor carrying 12 random nucleotides. Each sample yielded at least 3 million CDR3-containing paired-end reads. All of the RNA was converted into first-strand cDNA using the Mint cDNA synthesis kit, with a TRBC-specific oligonucleotide serving as the primer. Following uracil-DNA glycosylase treatment, all cDNA underwent a first 18-cycle PCR with the universal primers M1SS and BC2_uni_R. The authors' pipeline ran thus. For normalization, 1 million high-quality reads, each with a distinct molecular identifier, were randomly selected from each sample. Instead of being binned into consensus sequences, reads with shared molecular identifiers were discarded. MiTCR, set to a Q25 quality threshold and the strictest error-elimination algorithm, was used for CDR3 identification, clonotype clustering and error correction. A nonparametric unseen species model with Euler transformation was used to estimate lower-bound total TCR beta diversity. TCRdb reworked the public reads: Q25 trimming with fastp, MiXCR clone assembly, productive beta chains retained. Rows are unified per CDR3 protein, each entry keeping the most common DNA and genes. The authors' filters were not applied to this entry. The sample yields hundreds of thousands of distinct CDR3 sequences; roughly 34% were counted once. The top ten constitute about an eighth of the sample.

The germline V gene supplies CDR1 SNHLY and CDR2 FYNNEI. Measured from the cysteine to the phenylalanine, the CDR3 is 15 residues long. Of all the DNA, just the CDR3 is kept, 45 bases in frame from base 1. Material: blood. The sequence links TRBV2 to TRBJ1-6; the D region possibly corresponds to TRBD1 (5 bases align). This clonotype was obtained from a man in his late teens or twenties in good health. DNA sequence: TGTGCCAGCAGTGAACAAGGGGCCAGGAATTCACCCCCCCACTTT. It translates as CASSEQGARNSPPHF.